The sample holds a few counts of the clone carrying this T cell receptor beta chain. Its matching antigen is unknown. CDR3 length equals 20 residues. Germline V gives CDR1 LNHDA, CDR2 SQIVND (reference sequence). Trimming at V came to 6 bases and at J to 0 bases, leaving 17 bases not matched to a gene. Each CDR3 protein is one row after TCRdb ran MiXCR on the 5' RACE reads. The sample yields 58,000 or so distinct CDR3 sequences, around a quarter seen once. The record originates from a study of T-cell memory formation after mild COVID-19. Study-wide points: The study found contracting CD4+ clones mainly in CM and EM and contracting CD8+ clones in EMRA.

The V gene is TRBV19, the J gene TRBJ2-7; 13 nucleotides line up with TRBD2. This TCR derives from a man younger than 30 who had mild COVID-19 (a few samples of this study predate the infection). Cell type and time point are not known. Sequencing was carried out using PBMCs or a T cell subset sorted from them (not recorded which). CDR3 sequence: CASSRYPGTSGARSSYEQYF. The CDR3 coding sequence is TGTGCCAGTAGCCGGTACCCCGGGACTAGCGGGGCGAGGAGCTCCTACGAGCAGTACTTC. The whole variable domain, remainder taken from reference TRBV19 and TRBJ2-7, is DGGITQSPKYLFRKEGQNVTLSCEQNLNHDAMYWYRQDPGQGLRLIYYSQIVNDFQKGDIAEGYSVSREKKESFPLTVTSAQKNPTAFYLCASSRYPGTSGARSSYEQYFGPGTRLTVT.